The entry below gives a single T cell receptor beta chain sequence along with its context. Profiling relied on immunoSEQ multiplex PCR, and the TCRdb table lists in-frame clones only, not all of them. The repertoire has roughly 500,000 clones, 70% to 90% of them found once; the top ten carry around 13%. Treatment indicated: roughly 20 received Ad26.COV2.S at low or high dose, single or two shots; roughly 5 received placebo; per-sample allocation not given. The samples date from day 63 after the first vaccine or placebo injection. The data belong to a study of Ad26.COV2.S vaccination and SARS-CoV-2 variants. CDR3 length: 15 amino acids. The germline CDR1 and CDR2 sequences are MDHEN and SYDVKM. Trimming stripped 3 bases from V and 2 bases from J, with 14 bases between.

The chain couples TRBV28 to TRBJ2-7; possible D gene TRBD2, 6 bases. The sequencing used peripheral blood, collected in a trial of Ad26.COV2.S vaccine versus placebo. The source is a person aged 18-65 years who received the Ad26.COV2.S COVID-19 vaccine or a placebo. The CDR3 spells CASSFPLATAYEQYF. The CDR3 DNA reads TGTGCCAGCAGTTTCCCGCTAGCGACGGCCTACGAGCAGTACTTC.